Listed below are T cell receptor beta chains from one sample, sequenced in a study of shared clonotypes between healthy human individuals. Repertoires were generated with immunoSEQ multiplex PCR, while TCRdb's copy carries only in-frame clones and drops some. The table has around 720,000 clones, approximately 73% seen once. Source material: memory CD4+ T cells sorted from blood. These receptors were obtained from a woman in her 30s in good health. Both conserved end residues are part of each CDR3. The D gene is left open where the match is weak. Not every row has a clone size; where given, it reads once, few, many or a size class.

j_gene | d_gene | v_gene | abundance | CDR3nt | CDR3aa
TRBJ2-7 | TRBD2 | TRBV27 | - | TGTGCCAGCGGCCTAAGCGGGAGTCTCCACGAGCAGTACTTC | CASGLSGSLHEQYF
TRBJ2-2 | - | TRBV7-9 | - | TGTGCCAGCAGCTTAGGAGGGGGGCGCGTCACCGGGGAGCTGTTTTTT | CASSLGGGRVTGELFF
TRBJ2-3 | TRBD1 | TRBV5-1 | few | TGCGCCAGCAGCTTGGAGGGACAGGGGGCCATTGATACGCAGTATTTT | CASSLEGQGAIDTQYF
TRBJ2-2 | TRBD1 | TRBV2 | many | TGTGCCAGCAGTGACGCAGGGGGCTATGTCGGGGAGCTGTTTTTT | CASSDAGGYVGELFF
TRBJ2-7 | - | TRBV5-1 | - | TGCGCCAGCAGTCGGGACGGCGGCTACGAGCAGTACTTC | CASSRDGGYEQYF
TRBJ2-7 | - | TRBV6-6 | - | TGTGCCAGCAGTCCTTTTAGGGGGAGTGGAAACGAGCAGTACTTC | CASSPFRGSGNEQYF
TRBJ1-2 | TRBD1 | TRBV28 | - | TGTGCCAGCAGCCTAGGACAGGGGTTAGGTCGTTTGGGCTACACCTTC | CASSLGQGLGRLGYTF
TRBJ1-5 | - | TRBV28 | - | TGTGCCAGCAGAGTTACAGGGTTTCAGCCCCAGCATTTT | CASRVTGFQPQHF
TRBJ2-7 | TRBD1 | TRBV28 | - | TGTGCCAGCAGTGATCCCCGGACAGGGCAAGGGTGGGGCGAGCAGTACTTC | CASSDPRTGQGWGEQYF
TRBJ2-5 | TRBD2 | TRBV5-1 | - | TGCGCCAGCAGCTTGGGGCTAGCGGGAAAGTCAGAGACCCAGTACTTC | CASSLGLAGKSETQYF
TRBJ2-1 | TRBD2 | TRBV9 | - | TGTGCCAGCAGCCCGGGACTAGGAATAGGGCCACCCCACAATGAGCAGTTCTTC | CASSPGLGIGPPHNEQFF
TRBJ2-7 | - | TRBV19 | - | TGTGCCAGTAGTACCCCCGGGCGCCGGGGGTACGAGCAGTACTTC | CASSTPGRRGYEQYF
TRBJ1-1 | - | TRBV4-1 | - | TGCGCCAGCAGCCAAGAACGGGCCAGGGAGAACACTGAAGCTTTCTTT | CASSQERARENTEAFF
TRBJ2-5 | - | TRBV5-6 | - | TGTGCCAGCAGCTTGGTTTCCTATTTCCAAGAGACCCAGTACTTC | CASSLVSYFQETQYF
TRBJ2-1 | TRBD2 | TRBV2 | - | TGTGCCAGCAGACTTGGTAGCGGGAGGGGTTACAATGAGCAGTTCTTC | CASRLGSGRGYNEQFF
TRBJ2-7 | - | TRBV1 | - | TGCACCAGCAGCCAAGTCGCGGCCAGGATCCCCTACGAGCAGTACTTC | CTSSQVAARIPYEQYF
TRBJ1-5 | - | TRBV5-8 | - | TGTGCCAGCAGCGGGGGCCCTGATAGCAATCAGCCCCAGCATTTT | CASSGGPDSNQPQHF
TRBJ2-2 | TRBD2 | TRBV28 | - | TGTGCCAGCAGGCATAGCGGGAGGTTTACGGGCGGGGAGCTGTTTTTT | CASRHSGRFTGGELFF
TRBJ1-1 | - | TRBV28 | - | TGTGCCAGCAGCCCAACGGGCAGAGGCACTGAAGCTTTCTTT | CASSPTGRGTEAFF
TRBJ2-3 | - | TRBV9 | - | TGTGCCAGCAGCGTCCGGGACACAACTAGCACAGATACGCAGTATTTT | CASSVRDTTSTDTQYF
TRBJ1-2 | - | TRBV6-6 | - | TGTGCCAGCAGCCCCCCTGGGGTAGGCTATGGCTACACCTTC | CASSPPGVGYGYTF
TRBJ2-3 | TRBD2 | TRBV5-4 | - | TGTGCCAGCAGCCATGGGACTAGCGGACCCACAGATACGCAGTATTTT | CASSHGTSGPTDTQYF
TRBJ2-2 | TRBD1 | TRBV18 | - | TGTGCCAGCTCACCGTCTGAACAGGGGGCCACCGGGGAGCTGTTTTTT | CASSPSEQGATGELFF
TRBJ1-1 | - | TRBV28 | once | TGTGCCAGCACCGACTCCTTGACCCGAAGGACTGAAGCTTTCTTT | CASTDSLTRRTEAFF
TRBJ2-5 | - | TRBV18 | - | TGTGCCAGCTCACCCAGGGGAAAGGGGGAGACCCAGTACTTC | CASSPRGKGETQYF
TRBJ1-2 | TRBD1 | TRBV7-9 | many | TGTGCCAGCAGCCCGGGACAGAACTATGGCTACACCTTC | CASSPGQNYGYTF
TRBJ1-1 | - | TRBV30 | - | TGTGCCTCCTCACCGGGAGGGACCATGAACACTGAAGCTTTCTTT | CASSPGGTMNTEAFF
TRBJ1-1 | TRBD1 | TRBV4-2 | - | TGTGCCAGCAGTAGGACAGGGGGCAGTACGAACACTGAAGCTTTCTTT | CASSRTGGSTNTEAFF
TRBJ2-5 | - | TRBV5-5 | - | TGTGCCAGCAGCAGGCAGGGGACGTGGGTAAAGGGAGAGACCCAGTACTTC | CASSRQGTWVKGETQYF
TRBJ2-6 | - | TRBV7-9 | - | TGTGCCAGCAGCTTAGGGGGCTCTGGGGCCAACGTCCTGGCTTTC | CASSLGGSGANVLAF
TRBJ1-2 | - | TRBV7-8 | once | TGTGCCAGCAGCTTAGTGGCAGGGTCTAACTATGGCTACACCTTC | CASSLVAGSNYGYTF